These 7 T cell receptor beta chains share one sample of origin, sequenced in a study of blood T cell repertoires in COVID-19. Method: immunoSEQ multiplex PCR; TCRdb's copy keeps in-frame clones and lacks some. The sample has some 6,700 clones, 88% seen once. The sample taken for sequencing was peripheral blood. Receptor source: a human donor in a cohort sampled during active COVID-19.

The CDR3 DNA follows: TGTGCCAGCAGGCCCCCCTACCGGGACAGCTATAATTCACCCCTCCACTTT. This sequence encodes CASRPPYRDSYNSPLHF. This sequence joins TRBV28 and TRBJ1-6; TRBD1 aligns across 7 bases. CDR3 length equals 17 residues. The J segment lost 3 bases and the V segment lost 6 bases, leaving 11 bases of the junction unmatched. Germline CDR1 is MDHEN and CDR2 is SYDVKM.

This chain uses TRBV7-8 with TRBJ2-5; TRBD2 aligns across 8 bases. The CDR3 length is 14 residues. Germline CDR1 is SGHVS and CDR2 is FQNEAQ. The V and J ends lost 4 bases and 1 base, in that order; junction bases with no gene match: 2. The CDR3 spells CASSSLAVQETQYF. The CDR3 DNA follows: TGTGCCAGCAGCTCACTAGCGGTCCAAGAGACCCAGTACTTC.

The chain links TRBV4-1 to TRBJ1-1; 7 bases line up with TRBD1. Germline assignment: CDR1 MGHRA and CDR2 YSYEKL. The CDR3 is 16 amino acids. Trimming took 5 bases from V and 6 from J; bases not matched to a gene: 15. Written as DNA, the CDR3 is TGCGCCAGCAGCGCCCAGGACAGGAGGGGTCCGGCTGAAGCTTTCTTT. It specifies CASSAQDRRGPAEAFF.

This rearrangement joins TRBV5-4 to TRBJ2-5, with 7 bases aligning to TRBD1. Germline V CDR1 and CDR2: SGHNT, YYREEE (reference sequence). The CDR3 is 14 residues long. With V trimmed by 4 bases and J by 1 base, 4 bases remained unmatched. Here the CDR3 reads CASSPGTAQETQYF. In DNA form, the CDR3 reads TGTGCCAGCAGCCCAGGGACAGCCCAAGAGACCCAGTACTTC.

This chain uses TRBV15 with TRBJ2-7, with 9 positions matching TRBD2. The CDR3 runs to 16 residues. CDR1 and CDR2 (germline): LNHNV, YYDKDF (reference sequence). V dropped 0 bases and J dropped 2; count of bases not matched to a gene: 5. The CDR3 is CATSREGAGGTYEQYF. The CDR3 DNA sequence: TGTGCCACCAGCAGAGAGGGGGCGGGAGGGACCTACGAGCAGTACTTC.

CDR3 amino acids: CASSTGGSYGYTF. CDR3 bases: TGTGCCAGCAGTACAGGGGGAAGCTATGGCTACACCTTC. This sequence joins TRBV28 and TRBJ1-2; TRBD1 matches 8 bases. The J segment lost 4 bases and the V segment lost 5 bases, leaving 3 bases of the junction unmatched. CDR3 length equals 13 residues. From germline, CDR1 is MDHEN and CDR2 SYDVKM.

The chain combines TRBV12-2 with TRBJ2-1; the DNA was not compared with TRBD2, the D call given in the table. TRBV12-2 represents a pseudogene. This CDR3 is built from 13 residues. CDR3 bases: TGTGCAAGTCGCTTCAACTCGGGGGACGAGCAGTTCTTC. This sequence encodes CASRFNSGDEQFF.